Detailed here is one T cell receptor beta chain. The data were produced by immunoSEQ multiplex PCR, yet TCRdb's version contains in-frame clones alone and is incomplete. Of a few hundred thousand clones listed, 86% were seen once; the top ten hold 10%. The data were obtained in a study of blood T cell repertoires in COVID-19. Each recovered donor of Cohort 3 presented with two negative PCRs, clearance, or symptom resolution. The V segment lost 5 bases and the J segment 8 bases; nucleotides outside the gene matches: 12. The CDR3 covers 16 residues. The germline CDR1 and CDR2 sequences are LNHNV and YYDKDF (reference sequence).

This chain links TRBV15 with TRBJ1-4; TRBD1 matches at 9 bases. The sequence derives from a woman aged 18-29 years who had recovered from COVID-19. The sample consisted of PBMCs or T cells enriched from blood (not recorded which). The CDR3: CATSFSFGTGNEKLFF. As DNA, the CDR3 is TGTGCCACCAGCTTCTCTTTCGGGACAGGGAACGAAAAACTGTTTTTT.